What follows is one TCR beta chain and its context. Its target is unknown. These data are taken from a study of shared clonotypes between healthy human individuals. Across the study: CD4 naive cells filled three plates per donor, CD4 memory three, CD8 naive two and CD8 memory one.

Study findings and constraints: About 5.2% was the fraction of naive CD4 clonotypes found shared across several donors.

Assay: immunoSEQ multiplex PCR; the TCRdb copy retains only in-frame clones and omits some. This sample yields some 2,500,000 clones, of which approximately 90% are seen a single time; approximately 0.39% belongs to the top ten. Trimming took 3 bases from V and 0 from J, leaving 13 bases between them. Germline V gene lookup returns CDR1 SGHRS and CDR2 YFSETQ. CDR3 length: 15 amino acids. The sample consisted of naive CD4+ T cells from PBMCs. Subset indicated: CD45RA+ positively selected. The gene calls are TRBV5-1 and TRBJ2-7; perhaps TRBD2 as D (6 bases). The source is a man younger than 35 in good health. Some clones in this sample may be carry-over from other donors' samples. The CDR3 DNA reads TGCGCCAGCAGCTCTCGCGGGGATAGCTCCTACGAGCAGTACTTC. This codes for CASSSRGDSSYEQYF.